This T cell receptor beta chain was documented in a study of T-cell reconstitution after alpha-beta-depleted transplantation in children. CDR3 size: 15 residues. Trimming cost V 2 bases and J 4 bases, with 13 bases left between them. CDR1 is KGHSH, CDR2 LQKENI, per germline. A few counts support this clonotype. Unique molecular identifiers were incorporated when the TCRbeta library was constructed. TCRdb independently ran MiXCR on the PCR reads; one entry per CDR3 protein. The sample records 440,000 or so distinct CDR3 sequences, roughly 10% being singletons. Sequencing used PBMCs from the stem cell graft donor, obtained from the stem cell graft. The rearrangement joins TRBV18 to TRBJ2-3; maybe TRBD2 (5 bases). The TCR originated in a human donor who donated a stem cell graft to a child with acute myeloid leukemia. The CDR3 reads CASSPTRGDADTQYF. CDR3 in DNA: TGTGCCAGCTCACCAACCCGGGGTGACGCAGATACGCAGTATTTT.